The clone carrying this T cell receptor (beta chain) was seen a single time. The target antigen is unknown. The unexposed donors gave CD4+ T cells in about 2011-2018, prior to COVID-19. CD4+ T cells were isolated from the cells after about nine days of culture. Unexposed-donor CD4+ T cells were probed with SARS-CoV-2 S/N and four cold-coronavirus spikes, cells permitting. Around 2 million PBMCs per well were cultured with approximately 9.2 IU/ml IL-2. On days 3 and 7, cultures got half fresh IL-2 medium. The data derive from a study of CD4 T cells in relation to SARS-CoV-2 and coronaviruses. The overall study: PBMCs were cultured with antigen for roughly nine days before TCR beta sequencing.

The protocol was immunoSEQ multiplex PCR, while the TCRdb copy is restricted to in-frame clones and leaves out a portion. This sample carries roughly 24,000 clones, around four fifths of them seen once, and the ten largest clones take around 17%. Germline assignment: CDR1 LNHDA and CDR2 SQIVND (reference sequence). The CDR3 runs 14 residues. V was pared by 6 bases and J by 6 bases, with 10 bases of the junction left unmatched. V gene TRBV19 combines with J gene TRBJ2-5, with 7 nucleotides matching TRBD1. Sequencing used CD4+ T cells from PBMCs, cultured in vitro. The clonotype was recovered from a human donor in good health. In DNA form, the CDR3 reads TGTGCCAGTAGCTCCACCTTCAGGGGGAAGACCCAGTACTTC. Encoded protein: CASSSTFRGKTQYF.